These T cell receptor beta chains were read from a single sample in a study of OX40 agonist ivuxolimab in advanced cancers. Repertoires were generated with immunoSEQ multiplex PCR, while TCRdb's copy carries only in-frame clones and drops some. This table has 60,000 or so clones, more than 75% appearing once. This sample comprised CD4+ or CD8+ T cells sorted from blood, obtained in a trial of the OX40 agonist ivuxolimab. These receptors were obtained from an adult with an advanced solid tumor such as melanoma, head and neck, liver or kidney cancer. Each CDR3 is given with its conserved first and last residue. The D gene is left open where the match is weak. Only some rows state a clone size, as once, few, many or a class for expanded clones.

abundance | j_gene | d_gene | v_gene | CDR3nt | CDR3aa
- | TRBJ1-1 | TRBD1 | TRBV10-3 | TGTGCCATCAGTAGGGGACAGGTGAACACTGAAGCTTTCTTT | CAISRGQVNTEAFF
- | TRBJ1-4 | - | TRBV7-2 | TGTGCCAGCAGCTTAGGGCAGGGTTTCGAAAAACTGTTTTTT | CASSLGQGFEKLFF
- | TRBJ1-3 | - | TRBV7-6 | TGTGCCAGCAGCTTAGCATCTGGAAACACCATATATTTT | CASSLASGNTIYF
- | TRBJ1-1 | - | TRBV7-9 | TGTGCCAGCATGGCAGGGGTGGAGGGAGCTTTCTTT | CASMAGVEGAFF
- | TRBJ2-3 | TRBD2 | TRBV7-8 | TGTGCCAGCTCCTCGGGACTATACACAGATACGCAGTATTTT | CASSSGLYTDTQYF
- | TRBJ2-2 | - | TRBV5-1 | TGCGCCAGCGAGTGGGCCGGGGAGCTGTTTTTT | CASEWAGELFF
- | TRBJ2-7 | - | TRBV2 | TGTGCCAGCAGTGAAATCCGTTACTACGAGCAGTACTTC | CASSEIRYYEQYF
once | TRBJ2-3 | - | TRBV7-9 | TGTGCCAGCAGCTTAGATTTCCCCCCTGGGGGGGCAGGGAAAGATACGCAGTATTTT | CASSLDFPPGGAGKDTQYF
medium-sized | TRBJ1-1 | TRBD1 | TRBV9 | TGTGCCAGCAGCCAAGGGACAGTCATGAACACTGAAGCTTTCTTT | CASSQGTVMNTEAFF
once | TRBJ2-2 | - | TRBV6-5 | TGTGCCAGCACCCCGGGTGGGGCGGCCGGGGAGCTGTTTTTT | CASTPGGAAGELFF
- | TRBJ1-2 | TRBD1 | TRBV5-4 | TGTGCCAGCAGTTGGGGACAGGGGGCTGATGGCTACACCTTC | CASSWGQGADGYTF
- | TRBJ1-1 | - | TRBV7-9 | TGTGCCAGCCTTAGATCGGCTGAAGCTTTCTTT | CASLRSAEAFF
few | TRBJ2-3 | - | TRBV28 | TGTGCCAGCGGGGGAGCGGGTGAAACAGATACGCAGTATTTT | CASGGAGETDTQYF
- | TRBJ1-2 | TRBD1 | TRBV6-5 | TGTGCCAGCAGTTACCTCCACCCCGACAGGGCCTATGGCTACACCTTC | CASSYLHPDRAYGYTF
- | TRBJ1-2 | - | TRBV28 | TGTGCCAGCAGTACGGGAAATAACTATGGCTACACCTTC | CASSTGNNYGYTF
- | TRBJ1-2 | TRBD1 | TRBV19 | TGTGCCAGTAGTGACGGACAGGGTGGTCCCGAGAGCTACACCTTC | CASSDGQGGPESYTF
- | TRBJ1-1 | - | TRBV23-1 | TGCGCCAGCAGTCCTCAGGGGAGGATAGTGGGGAACACTGAAGCTTTCTTT | CASSPQGRIVGNTEAFF
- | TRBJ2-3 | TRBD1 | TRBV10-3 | TGTGCCATCAACGGGGGACAGGGGGCAGATACGCAGTATTTT | CAINGGQGADTQYF
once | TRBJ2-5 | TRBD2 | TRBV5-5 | TGTGCCAGCAGCTTGGTACTAGCGGGGGGGAAAGAGACCCAGTACTTC | CASSLVLAGGKETQYF
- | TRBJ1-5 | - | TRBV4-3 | TGCGCCAGCAGCCAAGATGTAACAGGCAATCAGCCCCAGCATTTT | CASSQDVTGNQPQHF
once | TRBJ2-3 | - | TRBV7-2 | TGTGCCAGCAGCTTAGTAGCTGATACGCAGTATTTT | CASSLVADTQYF
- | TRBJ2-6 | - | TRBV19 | TGTGCCAGTAGTTTGGGGGCTGGGGCCAACGTCCTGACTTTC | CASSLGAGANVLTF
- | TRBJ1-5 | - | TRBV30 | TGTGCCTGGACTCCTGGGGGGATGGCGGTTATGGGTCAGCCCCAGCATTTT | CAWTPGGMAVMGQPQHF
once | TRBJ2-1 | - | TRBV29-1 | TGCAGCGTTGACCGGGGTCTGGTCAATGAGCAGTTCTTC | CSVDRGLVNEQFF
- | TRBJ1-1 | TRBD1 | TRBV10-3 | TGTGCCATCAGTCCCCCGGACAGGGGGGGGACTGAAGCTTTCTTT | CAISPPDRGGTEAFF
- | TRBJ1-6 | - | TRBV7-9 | TGTGCCAGCAGCCCGACAGAGGGTTCACCCCTCCACTTT | CASSPTEGSPLHF
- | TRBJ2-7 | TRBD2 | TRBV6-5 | TGTGCCAGCAGGGCGGGGGGGCCGGGCGAGCAGTACTTC | CASRAGGPGEQYF
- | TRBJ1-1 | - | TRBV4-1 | TGCGCCAGCAGCCAAGATGCGGGGGCTGTGGGAATAGCTTTCTTT | CASSQDAGAVGIAFF
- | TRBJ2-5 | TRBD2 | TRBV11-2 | TGTGCCAGCAGCTTAGATTCGGCGACTAGCTCCTCTCAGACCCAGTACTTC | CASSLDSATSSSQTQYF
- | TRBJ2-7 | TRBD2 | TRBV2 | TGTGCCAGCAGTGTGACTAGCGGGGGAACCTACGAGCAGTACTTC | CASSVTSGGTYEQYF
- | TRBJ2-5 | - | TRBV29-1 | TGCAGCCTTTCATCAGGGTCGGGCGTTGGGGAGACCCAGTACTTC | CSLSSGSGVGETQYF
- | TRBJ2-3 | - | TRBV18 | TGTGCCAGCTCCCCCGGGAACACAGATACGCAGTATTTT | CASSPGNTDTQYF
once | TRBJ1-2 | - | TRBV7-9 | TGTGCCAGCAGCTTTTGGCGGGGGGAAGGCGGCTACACCTTC | CASSFWRGEGGYTF
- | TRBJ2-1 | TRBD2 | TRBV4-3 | TGCGCCAGCAGCCAGGGACTAGCGGGGGGCAATGAGCAGTTCTTC | CASSQGLAGGNEQFF
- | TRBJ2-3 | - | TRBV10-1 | TGCGCCAGCAGTGAGTGCGACGGGAAGAGAACAGATACGCAGTATTTT | CASSECDGKRTDTQYF
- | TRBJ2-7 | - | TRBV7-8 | TGTGCCAGCAGCTTAGGTCAGGGGCCATCGGCCTACGAGCAGTACTTC | CASSLGQGPSAYEQYF
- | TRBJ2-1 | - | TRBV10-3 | TGTGCCATCAGTTCCCAGGGGGGTTCCTACAATGAGCAGTTCTTC | CAISSQGGSYNEQFF
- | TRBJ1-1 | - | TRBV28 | TGTGCCAGCAGGTCGGGGGACAACACTGAAGCTTTCTTT | CASRSGDNTEAFF
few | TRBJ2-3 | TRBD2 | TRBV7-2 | TGTGCCAGCAGCTTAGCCCTCCGGGGGGGAGTGGATACGCAGTATTTT | CASSLALRGGVDTQYF
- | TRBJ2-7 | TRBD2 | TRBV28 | TGTGCCAGCAGTTTAGTCCCTAGCGGGGGGGCCTACGAGCAGTACTTC | CASSLVPSGGAYEQYF
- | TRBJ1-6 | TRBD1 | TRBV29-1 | TGCAGCGTTGAAGATGGCGGCAGGGGGTCACCCCTCCACTTT | CSVEDGGRGSPLHF
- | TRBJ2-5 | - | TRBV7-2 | TGTGCCAGCAAAGGGAGTTATCGCGTGGAGACCCAGTACTTC | CASKGSYRVETQYF
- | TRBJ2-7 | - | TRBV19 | TGTGCCAGTAGTGCGGCCCAGGGATACGGCTACGAGCAGTACTTC | CASSAAQGYGYEQYF
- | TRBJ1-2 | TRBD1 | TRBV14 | TGTGCCAGCAGCCAAGTGTGGGGGACAGAGGGCTACACCTTC | CASSQVWGTEGYTF
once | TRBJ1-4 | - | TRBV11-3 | TGTGCCAGCAGCTTGTATGAGTCGACAAAACTGTTTTTT | CASSLYESTKLFF
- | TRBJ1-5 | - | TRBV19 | TGTGCCAGTAGTGGCAGTCCCGCGGATCAGCCCCAGCATTTT | CASSGSPADQPQHF
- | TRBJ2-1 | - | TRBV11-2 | TGTGCCAGCAGCTCCCTGAAGGATGGGGTTGAGCAGTTCTTC | CASSSLKDGVEQFF
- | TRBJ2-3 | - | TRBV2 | TGTGCCAGCACCCGATCAGATACGCAGTATTTT | CASTRSDTQYF
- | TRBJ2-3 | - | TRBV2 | TGTGCCAGCAGTGCGGAGTACACAGATACGCAGTATTTT | CASSAEYTDTQYF
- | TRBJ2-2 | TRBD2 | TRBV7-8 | TGTGCCAGCTCTCGTAGGCGGGGGGAAAACACCGGGGAGCTGTTTTTT | CASSRRRGENTGELFF
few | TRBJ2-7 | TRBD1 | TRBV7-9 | TGTGCCAGCAGCTTAGGGACAGGGGGATGGAACGAGCAGTACTTC | CASSLGTGGWNEQYF
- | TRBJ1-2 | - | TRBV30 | TGTGCCTGGAGTGTACTGGGGGCCGCTGGCTACACCTTC | CAWSVLGAAGYTF
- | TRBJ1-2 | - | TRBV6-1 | TGTGCCAGCAGTAGGGGGGACAACTATGGCTACACCTTC | CASSRGDNYGYTF
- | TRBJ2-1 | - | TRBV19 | TGTGCCAGTAGTATCCGACATACACCCGGCAATGAGCAGTTCTTC | CASSIRHTPGNEQFF
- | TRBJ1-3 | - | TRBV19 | TGTGCCAGTATCGGCCAGTTTCGAGGAAACACCATATATTTT | CASIGQFRGNTIYF
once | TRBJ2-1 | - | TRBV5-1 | TGCGCCAGCAGCTTGGCAGGAGCGGATTTTGACAATGAGCAGTTCTTC | CASSLAGADFDNEQFF
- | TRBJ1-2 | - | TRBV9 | TGTGCCAGCAGCGTGGACCCTGAGGGCTATGGCTACACCTTC | CASSVDPEGYGYTF
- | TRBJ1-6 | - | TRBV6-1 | TGTGCCAGCAGTGAAAGGGTCTCGAATAATAATTCACCCCTCCACTTT | CASSERVSNNNSPLHF